These T cell receptor beta chains were read from a single sample in a study of blood T cells in healthy people across ages. TCRdb re-called the 5' RACE reads through MiXCR, storing one row per CDR3 protein. The sample carries 700,000 to 850,000 distinct CDR3 sequences, roughly 50% recorded once. Specimen: blood. The origin of the receptors is an elderly man in good health. The CDR3 runs from the conserved cysteine through the conserved F or W. Where a row states a size, it is once, few, many or the class of an expanded clone; other rows omit it.

size: few
V: TRBV7-6
CDR3: CASSADSYYEQYF

size: .
V: TRBV5-4
CDR3: CASSLLAGGPGANVLTF

size: .
V: TRBV4-1
CDR3: CASSQWPGVPYSPLHF

size: many
V: TRBV18
CDR3: CASSPTGNTEAFF

size: .
V: TRBV3-1
CDR3: CASSQGYQDGYTF

size: .
V: TRBV12-3/TRBV12-4
CDR3: CASSLADTNEQFF

size: once
V: TRBV6-6
CDR3: CASSAETGFGYTF

size: .
V: TRBV18
CDR3: CASSPGTQNYGYTF

size: .
V: TRBV9
CDR3: CASSVATGPLSYEQYF

size: .
V: TRBV4-1
CDR3: CASSHGLAGTGELFF

size: .
V: TRBV5-1
CDR3: CASSLDGLGLRAETQYF

size: many
V: TRBV28
CDR3: CASSLGRGPLNYEQYF

size: few
V: TRBV5-1
CDR3: CASSAWPGQGTSGANVLTF

size: .
V: TRBV12-3/TRBV12-4
CDR3: CASTRRGGLAPSYTYNEQFF

size: .
V: TRBV14
CDR3: CASSPLGQGGCGYTF

size: .
V: TRBV12-3/TRBV12-4
CDR3: CASSTPGGWETQYF

size: .
V: TRBV5-1
CDR3: CASSLAEFSNIQYF

size: once
V: TRBV29-1
CDR3: CSVVGSWPGELFF

size: once
V: TRBV5-1
CDR3: CASNSGTGSQETQYF

size: .
V: TRBV2
CDR3: CASSGGDPTNEQYF

size: once
V: TRBV11-2
CDR3: CASSLAPGGTGLNSPLHF

size: .
V: TRBV7-3
CDR3: CASSQATSSYNEQFF

size: .
V: TRBV28
CDR3: CASKPRIRLGVDTQYF

size: few
V: TRBV5-1
CDR3: CASSPGPRETQYF

size: few
V: TRBV4-2
CDR3: CASSQDRGPETQYF

size: few
V: TRBV6-2/TRBV6-3
CDR3: CASSYGTGGGQFF

size: .
V: TRBV20-1
CDR3: CSAYSGQHTYEQYF

size: few
V: TRBV6-1
CDR3: CASTSGTGSSGANVLTF

size: .
V: TRBV29-1
CDR3: CSVLGQAEGYTF

size: .
V: TRBV18
CDR3: CASSPLGGYEQYF

size: .
V: TRBV7-9
CDR3: CASSQDRGDEKLFF

size: .
V: TRBV20-1
CDR3: CSAPTSGSYEQYF

size: .
V: TRBV20-1
CDR3: CSARDQIGGSSYNEQFF

size: few
V: TRBV21-1
CDR3: CASSTGQGVIYEQYF

size: .
V: TRBV27
CDR3: CASNRAGQPQHF

size: .
V: TRBV28
CDR3: CASSRQGAGANVLTF

size: once
V: TRBV2
CDR3: CASNRDVGTDTQYF

size: .
V: TRBV3-1
CDR3: CASSQDGAGTGANVLTF

size: .
V: TRBV20-1
CDR3: CSAPEIAGGVYNEQFF

size: few
V: TRBV27
CDR3: CASSSSRGYEQYF

size: .
V: TRBV7-9
CDR3: CASSLVAAGGPHEQFF

size: few
V: TRBV24-1
CDR3: CATSDYGSGGNTGELFF

size: .
V: TRBV7-2
CDR3: CASSLGGDRNYEQYF

size: few
V: TRBV27
CDR3: CASRSDRAYEQYF

size: .
V: TRBV7-8
CDR3: CASSLAARGRSYEQYF

size: .
V: TRBV5-1
CDR3: CASSYPDRPIPGLAGADTQYF

size: .
V: TRBV4-2
CDR3: CASSQESSVQETQYF

size: .
V: TRBV2
CDR3: CASSPDRPLNTEAFF

size: once
V: TRBV27
CDR3: CASSLKVGQTYGYTF

size: .
V: TRBV29-1
CDR3: CSVSDRGSQPQHF

size: .
V: TRBV29-1
CDR3: CSVEGRGHYGYTF

size: .
V: TRBV20-1
CDR3: CSARVTLETQYF

size: .
V: TRBV7-9
CDR3: CASSRGRPSSTDTQYF

size: .
V: TRBV7-9
CDR3: CASSRSGSYNEQFF

size: .
V: TRBV29-1
CDR3: CSGEPGGYGYTF

size: few
V: TRBV7-8
CDR3: CASSLLGGSREQYF

size: .
V: TRBV2
CDR3: CASSLPQGAPYGYTF